The 27 T cell receptor beta chains listed next were all sequenced from one sample in a study of shared clonotypes between healthy human individuals. The table came from immunoSEQ multiplex PCR; TCRdb's copy has only in-frame clones and leaves some out. The sample holds approximately 500,000 clones, 75% to 80% seen once. Sequencing was performed on PBMCs. The source of these receptors is a woman aged 40 to 50 in good health. Some clones in this sample may be carry-over from other donors' samples.

This chain joins TRBV10-3 and TRBJ2-3, with 7 bases lining up with TRBD2. CDR1 is ENHRY and CDR2 is SYGVKD in the germline V gene. The V gene end was trimmed by 6 bases and the J gene end by 4 bases; junction bases not matched to a gene: 13. CDR3 length: 16 amino acids. The DNA for the CDR3 is TGTGCCATCAGCTCCCCCGGGCGGGAGCTATCAGATACGCAGTATTTT. Translated, it gives CAISSPGRELSDTQYF.

The chain joins TRBV6-1 to TRBJ2-1; perhaps TRBD2 as D (6 bases). Trimming left V 3 bases short and J 2 bases short, with 11 bases between. CDR1 is MNHNS and CDR2 is SASEGT in the germline V gene. This CDR3 is 15 amino acids long. Written as DNA, the CDR3 is TGTGCCAGCAGTGAGTCTAGCGCTGCCTACAATGAGCAGTTCTTC. Amino acid sequence: CASSESSAAYNEQFF.

The chain is built from TRBV6-1 and TRBJ2-5, with TRBD2 as a possible D gene (5 bases). Germline V CDR1 and CDR2: MNHNS, SASEGT. Trimming cost V 8 bases and J 1 base, with 11 bases left between them. This CDR3 is 13 amino acids long. CDR3 bases: TGTGCCAGCGGGCCTCGGGGCCAAGAGACCCAGTACTTC. Translated: CASGPRGQETQYF.

In DNA form, the CDR3 reads TGCGCCAGCAGCTTGGCCCGGCATGAGCAGTTCTTC. It specifies CASSLARHEQFF. The rearrangement uses TRBV5-1 and TRBJ2-1, with no clear D. Germline V gene lookup returns CDR1 SGHRS and CDR2 YFSETQ. V gave up 0 bases and J gave up 8 bases, with 6 bases separating them. This CDR3 region has 12 residues.

Comment on this clone: The same CDR3 arises from other DNA sequences in this sample as well. The V and J genes are TRBV2 and TRBJ2-2; D remains unclear. The CDR3 has 14 residues. Germline CDR1 SNHLY, CDR2 FYNNEI. The ends were cut back, 4 bases at V and 2 bases at J, with 8 bases in the middle. CDR3 bases: TGTGCCAGCAGTGGGCTGACTAACACCGGGGAGCTGTTTTTT. Amino acid sequence: CASSGLTNTGELFF.

The chain links TRBV19 to TRBJ2-7; 8 nucleotides align to TRBD1. CDR1 and CDR2 from the germline V gene are LNHDA and SQIVND (reference sequence). This CDR3 has 14 residues. Trimming cost V 6 bases and J 5 bases; bases outside gene matches: 9. The CDR3 coding sequence is TGTGCCAGTAGCAACGGACAGGGCAACCACGAGCAGTACTTC. As protein: CASSNGQGNHEQYF.

The CDR3 loop is CASRGVDGTEAFF. CDR3 nucleotide sequence: TGTGCCAGCAGGGGTGTGGATGGCACTGAAGCTTTCTTT. V and J are TRBV13 and TRBJ1-1; no reliable D call. The CDR3 totals 13 residues. Trimming took off 6 bases at V and 4 bases at J, with 12 bases between the two ends. CDR1 and CDR2 (germline): PRHDT, FYEKMQ (reference sequence).

The count of this clone is one. The V call is TRBV5-1, the J call TRBJ1-2, with D hard to call. This CDR3 spans 13 amino acids. CDR1 and CDR2 (germline): SGHRS, YFSETQ. With 4 bases removed from V and 8 bases from J, the gap between germline ends came to 15 bases. The DNA for the CDR3 is TGCGCCAGCAGCCCTTGGGAAACCGAGGGCTACACCTTC. Amino acid sequence: CASSPWETEGYTF.

This chain uses TRBV5-1 with TRBJ2-2; D possibly corresponds to TRBD2 (7 bases). Deletions cut 5 bases from V and 6 bases from J, with 17 bases between. Germline V gene lookup returns CDR1 SGHRS and CDR2 YFSETQ. This CDR3 is built from 15 residues. The CDR3 region has the DNA TGCGCCAGCAGATTTGCGGGGGCGAAGGCCGGGGAGCTGTTTTTT. Amino acids: CASRFAGAKAGELFF.

This clone was observed once. Here the CDR3 DNA reads TGTGCCAGCAGTTACAGGACGAGCGAGACCTACGAGCAGTACTTC. Amino acids: CASSYRTSETYEQYF. The chain is built from TRBV6-6 and TRBJ2-7; D is unclear. There are 15 residues in the CDR3. Germline V gene data show CDR1 as MNHNY and CDR2 as SVGAGI (reference sequence). The V end was cut by 2 bases, the J end by 2 bases, with 13 bases between.

This rearrangement joins TRBV11-2 to TRBJ2-1; D call uncertain. Germline V gives CDR1 SGHAT, CDR2 FQNNGV. V lost 2 bases and J lost 7, with 12 bases in between. The CDR3 consists of 14 residues. CDR3 amino acids: CASSLLVRSNEQFF. The CDR3 region has the DNA TGTGCCAGCAGCTTACTGGTTAGGTCTAATGAGCAGTTCTTC.

CDR3 protein: CASSPGTTRADTQYF. As DNA, the CDR3 is TGTGCCAGCAGCCCTGGGACTACTAGAGCAGATACGCAGTATTTT. J is TRBJ2-3 and V is TRBV7-7; 7 positions agree with TRBD2. J was trimmed by 4 bases and V by 5 bases; bases with no gene match: 9. Per germline, CDR1 SSHAT and CDR2 FNYEAQ (reference sequence). The CDR3 spans 15 residues.

The V and J genes are TRBV27 and TRBJ1-4; a weak D match, TRBD1 (6 bases). From germline, CDR1 is MNHEY and CDR2 SMNVEV (reference sequence). V shed 2 bases and J shed 5 bases, with 9 bases lying between them. This CDR3 is built from 14 residues. The DNA of the CDR3 is TGTGCCAGCAGTTTACAGGGGCCAAATGAAAAACTGTTTTTT. As protein: CASSLQGPNEKLFF. The full variable domain, its missing parts supplied by reference TRBV27 and TRBJ1-4, is EAQVTQNPRYLITVTGKKLTVTCSQNMNHEYMSWYRQDPGLGLRQIYYSMNVEVTDKGDVPEGYKVSRKEKRNFPLILESPSPNQTSLYFCASSLQGPNEKLFFGSGTQLSVL.

The table lists this clone with many counts. The V call is TRBV27, the J call TRBJ2-3, with 14 bases lining up with TRBD2. Trimming cost V 4 bases and J 5 bases; bases outside gene matches: 5. Germline assignment: CDR1 MNHEY and CDR2 SMNVEV (reference sequence). The CDR3 has 16 residues. The DNA for the CDR3 is TGTGCCAGCAGTTGGACTAGCGGGGGGCTCGGAGATACGCAGTATTTT. Protein product: CASSWTSGGLGDTQYF.

On this clone itself: The sample holds other DNA sequences that translate to the same CDR3. This chain connects TRBV27 to TRBJ2-7; 7 bases align to TRBD1. Germline CDR1 is MNHEY and CDR2 is SMNVEV (reference sequence). The CDR3 extends over 14 amino acids. Trimming removed 5 bases from V and 0 bases from J; junction bases left unmatched: 4. CDR3 sequence (DNA): TGTGCCAGCAGTCCCAGGACAGGCTCCTACGAGCAGTACTTC. As protein: CASSPRTGSYEQYF.

This clone was seen just once. J is TRBJ2-3 and V is TRBV7-3; 10 bases match TRBD2. Per the germline V gene, CDR1 is SGHTA and CDR2 is FQGTGA. J was trimmed by 7 bases and V by 4 bases; bases with no gene match: 5. CDR3 length equals 14 residues. DNA for the CDR3: TGTGCCAGCAGCTGGAGCGGGAGGGCAAATACGCAGTATTTT. Protein product: CASSWSGRANTQYF.

The chain joins TRBV5-1 to TRBJ2-5; no definite D call. The CDR3 contains 13 residues. Looked up from germline, CDR1 is SGHRS and CDR2 is YFSETQ. Trimming cost V 5 bases and J 0 bases, with 8 bases left between them. CDR3 loop: CASSPDYQETQYF. CDR3 in DNA: TGCGCCAGCAGTCCTGACTACCAAGAGACCCAGTACTTC.

The genes are TRBV27 and TRBJ2-5; D gene unclear. Germline V gene data show CDR1 as MNHEY and CDR2 as SMNVEV (reference sequence). V lost 3 bases, J lost 5 bases, and 16 bases lay in between. CDR3 size: 15 residues. The CDR3 region has the DNA TGTGCCAGCAGTTTGTCCAGAGTTCCGCTGGAGACCCAGTACTTC. Its protein is CASSLSRVPLETQYF.

The chain carries TRBV27 and TRBJ2-5; TRBD2 agrees at 11 bases. CDR3 size: 17 residues. Trimming removed 1 base from V and 5 bases from J; junction bases left unmatched: 9. The germline V gene has CDR1 MNHEY and CDR2 SMNVEV (reference sequence). Here the CDR3 reads CASSLFGLAGSRETQYF. The CDR3 DNA reads TGTGCCAGCAGTTTATTTGGACTAGCGGGTTCAAGGGAGACCCAGTACTTC.

This clone was counted between two and nine times. This chain uses TRBV5-1 with TRBJ2-3; perhaps TRBD2 as D (6 bases). The CDR3 is 16 amino acids. Trimming took off 0 bases at V and 7 bases at J, with 18 bases between the two ends. CDR1 and CDR2 (germline): SGHRS, YFSETQ. In DNA form, the CDR3 reads TGCGCCAGCAGCTTGGAGTTTCCCCCCGGGAGTAATACGCAGTATTTT. It yields the protein CASSLEFPPGSNTQYF.

The V and J genes are TRBV2 and TRBJ1-1, with D perhaps TRBD1 (6 bases). Looked up from germline, CDR1 is SNHLY and CDR2 is FYNNEI. The CDR3 covers 14 residues. With 8 bases removed from V and 1 base from J, the gap between germline ends came to 14 bases. The CDR3 reads CASESYRANTEAFF. The CDR3 bases are TGTGCCAGCGAGTCGTACAGGGCGAACACTGAAGCTTTCTTT.

The J gene is TRBJ1-5, the V gene TRBV19; D possibly corresponds to TRBD1 (5 bases). Trimming shortened V by 6 bases and J by 0 bases, and 15 bases separated the two germline ends. CDR3 length equals 16 residues. Per the germline V gene, CDR1 is LNHDA and CDR2 is SQIVND (reference sequence). CDR3 sequence (DNA): TGTGCCAGTAGGCCCAGGGCCACGCGTAGCAATCAGCCCCAGCATTTT. Its protein is CASRPRATRSNQPQHF.

This clone was counted once. With a much larger clone just one base away, this may be a read error. The J gene is TRBJ2-7, the V gene TRBV7-2; no clear D. This CDR3 has 13 amino acids. Trimming removed 0 bases at V and 5 bases at J, with 8 bases between. CDR1 is SGHTA and CDR2 is FQGNSA in the germline V gene. The CDR3 is CASSLASSDEQYF. The CDR3 DNA follows: TGTGCCAGCAGCTTAGCGAGTTCGGACGAGCAGTACTTC.

A word on this clone: This specimen includes other DNA sequences encoding the same CDR3. The genes are TRBV28 and TRBJ2-5; D gene ambiguous. Germline-derived CDR1 and CDR2 are MDHEN and SYDVKM. Trimming left V 3 bases short and J 5 bases short, with 4 bases between. The CDR3 spans 11 residues. The CDR3 loop reads CASSFRETQYF. CDR3 DNA sequence: TGTGCCAGCAGTTTTCGCGAGACCCAGTACTTC.

CDR3 amino acids: CASSRDRDDGYTF. The CDR3 coding sequence is TGTGCCAGTAGTAGGGACAGGGACGATGGCTACACCTTC. The V and J genes are TRBV19 and TRBJ1-2; TRBD1 matches at 9 bases. The CDR3 has 13 amino acids. Per the germline V gene, CDR1 is LNHDA and CDR2 is SQIVND (reference sequence). With V trimmed by 4 bases and J by 6 bases, 3 bases remained unmatched.

This clone was found once. The chain employs TRBV27 and TRBJ2-7, with 8 bases lining up with TRBD1. Per the germline V gene, CDR1 is MNHEY and CDR2 is SMNVEV (reference sequence). Trimming cost V 4 bases and J 2 bases; bases outside gene matches: 10. This CDR3 is 16 amino acids long. Written as DNA, the CDR3 is TGTGCCAGCAGTTCCTACGGACAGGGAGCGGCCTACGAGCAGTACTTC. It is translated as CASSSYGQGAAYEQYF.

V usage is TRBV6-5 and J usage is TRBJ1-2, with D hard to call. Germline lookup yields CDR1 MNHEY and CDR2 SVGAGI. V was shortened by 2 bases and J by 2 bases, with 3 bases between the two germline ends. This CDR3 has 12 residues. The CDR3 is CASSYDNYGYTF. For the CDR3, the DNA is TGTGCCAGCAGTTACGACAACTATGGCTACACCTTC.